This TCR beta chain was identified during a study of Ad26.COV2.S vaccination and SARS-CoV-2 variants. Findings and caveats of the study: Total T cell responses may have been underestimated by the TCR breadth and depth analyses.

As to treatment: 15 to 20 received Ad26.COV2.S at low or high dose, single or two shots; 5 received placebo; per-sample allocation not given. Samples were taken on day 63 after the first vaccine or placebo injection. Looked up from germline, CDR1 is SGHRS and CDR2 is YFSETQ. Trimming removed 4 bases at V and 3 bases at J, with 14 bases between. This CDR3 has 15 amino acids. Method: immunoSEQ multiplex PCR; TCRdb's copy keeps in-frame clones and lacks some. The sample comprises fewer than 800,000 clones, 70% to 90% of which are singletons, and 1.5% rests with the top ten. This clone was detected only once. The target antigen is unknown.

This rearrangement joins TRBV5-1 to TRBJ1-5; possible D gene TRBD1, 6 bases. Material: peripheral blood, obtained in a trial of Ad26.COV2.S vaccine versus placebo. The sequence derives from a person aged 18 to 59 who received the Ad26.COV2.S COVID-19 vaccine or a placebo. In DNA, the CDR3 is TGCGCCAGCAGCCCAGAGACAGGAATCAATCAGCCCCAGCATTTT. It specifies CASSPETGINQPQHF. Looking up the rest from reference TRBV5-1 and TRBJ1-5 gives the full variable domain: KAGVTQTPRYLIKTRGQQVTLSCSPISGHRSVSWYQQTPGQGLQFLFEYFSETQRNKGNFPGRFSGRQFSNSRSEMNVSTLELGDSALYLCASSPETGINQPQHFGDGTRLSIL.